These 20 T cell receptor beta chains came from one sample sequenced in a study of early T cells in non-severe SARS-CoV-2 infection. In TCRdb, the 5' RACE reads were re-called with MiXCR into one record per CDR3 protein. The sample lists just over 60,000 distinct CDR3 sequences; less than 10% were seen once. The sample consisted of whole blood. These TCRs come from an adult who was a healthcare worker with PCR-confirmed SARS-CoV-2 infection or an uninfected control (not recorded which).

The chain employs TRBV24-1 and TRBJ2-3, with D possibly being TRBD1 (5 bases). Germline lookup yields CDR1 KGHDR and CDR2 SFDVKD. This CDR3 spans 20 amino acids. V lost 1 base and J 1 base, leaving 23 bases between the germline ends. The CDR3 DNA reads TGTGCCACCAGTGATTTTTCCGGCAGGGAATTATCGTTCGGCACAGATACGCAGTATTTT. Translated: CATSDFSGRELSFGTDTQYF.

J is TRBJ2-1 and V is TRBV11-2, with unresolved D. From germline, CDR1 is SGHAT and CDR2 FQNNGV. The CDR3 totals 11 residues. V lost 3 bases to trimming and J lost 10 bases, with 7 bases between them. The CDR3 here is CASSFLGEQFF. In DNA form, the CDR3 reads TGTGCCAGCAGCTTTTTGGGGGAGCAGTTCTTC.

With regard to this clonotype: A read error may be the cause here, since a much bigger clone is one base away. CDR3 nucleotides: TGTGCCAGCAGCCAGGGGACCAACTATGGCTACACCTTC. It encodes CASSQGTNYGYTF. This chain connects TRBV12-3 or TRBV12-4 to TRBJ1-2; a weak D match, TRBD1 (6 bases). The CDR3 contains 13 residues. V lost 6 bases, J lost 2 bases, and 10 bases lay in between.

This clonotype was recorded at least ten times. The chain is built from TRBV12-3 or TRBV12-4 and TRBJ2-1, with 13 bases that match TRBD2. With 5 bases clipped from V and 10 bases from J, the junction kept 8 bases outside the gene matches. The CDR3 runs to 15 residues. The chain's CDR3 is CASSRTSGGFREQFF. In DNA form, the CDR3 reads TGTGCCAGCAGTCGGACTAGCGGGGGTTTTCGAGAGCAGTTCTTC.

At least ten counts were recorded for this clonotype. The rearrangement uses TRBV4-1 and TRBJ1-4; D perhaps matches TRBD1 (6 bases). Germline V lookup: CDR1 MGHRA, CDR2 YSYEKL. The CDR3 length is 15 residues. Trimming cost V 3 bases and J 8 bases, with 16 bases left between them. The CDR3 reads CASSHSTGGYEKLFF. For the CDR3, the DNA is TGCGCCAGCAGCCACTCGACAGGCGGATACGAAAAACTGTTTTTT.

J is TRBJ2-2 and V is TRBV7-8; a weak D match, TRBD2 (5 bases). CDR1 and CDR2 (germline): SGHVS, FQNEAQ. Deletions cut 2 bases from V and 5 bases from J, with 15 bases between. The CDR3 is made up of 16 amino acids. CDR3 sequence (DNA): TGTGCCAGCAGCTTAAACGGGGTAACGGGGACCGGGGAGCTGTTTTTT. Residues: CASSLNGVTGTGELFF. Together with reference TRBV7-8 and TRBJ2-2, the CDR3 gives the full variable domain: GAGVSQSPRYKVAKRGQDVALRCDPISGHVSLFWYQQALGQGPEFLTYFQNEAQLDKSGLPSDRFFAERPEGSVSTLKIQRTQQEDSAVYLCASSLNGVTGTGELFFGEGSRLTVL.

This clonotype was detected only a few times. This rearrangement joins TRBV7-2 to TRBJ2-5; D is undetermined. V gave up 5 bases and J gave up 5 bases, with 12 bases separating them. This CDR3 region has 13 residues. CDR1 and CDR2 from the germline V gene are SGHTA and FQGNSA. The CDR3 DNA reads TGTGCCAGCAGCCCTAACCGACGGGAGACCCAGTACTTC. Protein product: CASSPNRRETQYF.

There are a few counts of this clonotype. The V gene is TRBV6-2 or TRBV6-3, the J gene TRBJ1-1; D is unclear. Trimming stripped 3 bases from V and 0 bases from J, with 14 bases between. The CDR3 covers 16 residues. Germline V gene data show CDR1 as MNHEY and CDR2 as SVGEGT. CDR3: CASSYRPGQMNTEAFF. The CDR3 nucleotides read TGTGCCAGCAGTTATAGACCAGGTCAAATGAACACTGAAGCTTTCTTT.

The J gene is TRBJ2-2, the V gene TRBV4-1, with D perhaps TRBD2 (6 bases). Germline V gene data show CDR1 as MGHRA and CDR2 as YSYEKL. The CDR3 is 14 residues long. The V and J ends lost 2 bases and 6 bases respectively, with 10 bases between them. CDR3 amino acids: CASSQLWGAGELFF. CDR3 coding DNA: TGCGCCAGCAGCCAACTTTGGGGGGCCGGGGAGCTGTTTTTT.

This clonotype was counted only a few times. The chain employs TRBV3-1 and TRBJ1-1; D gene unclear. The V end lost 3 bases, the J end lost 2 bases, and 7 bases lay between the germline ends. The V gene's germline CDR1 is LGHDT and CDR2 YNNKEL (reference sequence). The CDR3 length is 13 residues. This CDR3 reads CASSHTDNTEAFF. The CDR3 DNA reads as TGTGCCAGCAGCCATACAGACAACACTGAAGCTTTCTTT.

A few counts support this clonotype. The V call is TRBV28, the J call TRBJ2-1; no firm D call. CDR3 length: 13 amino acids. Trimming left V 2 bases short and J 8 bases short, with 10 bases between. Germline CDR1 MDHEN, CDR2 SYDVKM. Here the CDR3 DNA reads TGTGCCAGCAGTTTAATTAGGGAATATGAGCAGTTCTTC. Translated, it gives CASSLIREYEQFF. Using reference TRBV28 and TRBJ2-1 for the parts outside the CDR3, the full variable domain is DVKVTQSSRYLVKRTGEKVFLECVQDMDHENMFWYRQDPGLGLRLIYFSYDVKMKEKGDIPEGYSVSREKKERFSLILESASTNQTSMYLCASSLIREYEQFFGPGTRLTVL.

This clonotype occurred many times. The chain has TRBV24-1 and TRBJ2-1; D could derive from TRBD1 or TRBD2 (8 bases each). V gave up 7 bases and J gave up 3 bases, with 18 bases separating them. From germline, CDR1 is KGHDR and CDR2 SFDVKD. This CDR3 region has 16 residues. CDR3 residues: CATSPGGTGLYNEQFF. DNA of the CDR3: TGTGCCACCAGCCCGGGGGGGACAGGACTCTACAATGAGCAGTTCTTC.

The V call is TRBV7-9, the J call TRBJ2-2; D remains ambiguous. The CDR3 has 12 residues. CDR1 SEHNR and CDR2 FQNEAQ come from the germline V gene (reference sequence). Trimming cost V 6 bases and J 2 bases, with 4 bases left between them. The CDR3 is CASRGNTGELFF. The CDR3 DNA sequence: TGTGCCAGCAGGGGAAACACCGGGGAGCTGTTTTTT. The full variable domain, with the rest looked up from reference TRBV7-9 and TRBJ2-2, is DTGVSQNPRHKITKRGQNVTFRCDPISEHNRLYWYRQTLGQGPEFLTYFQNEAQLEKSRLLSDRFSAERPKGSFSTLEIQRTEQGDSAMYLCASRGNTGELFFGEGSRLTVL.

In its sample, this clonotype was seen many times. The chain links TRBV12-3 or TRBV12-4 to TRBJ1-2; no reliable D call. V was clipped by 1 base and J by 5 bases, with 8 bases between them. The CDR3 spans 13 residues. CDR3 sequence (DNA): TGTGCCAGCAGTTTAGGGGGATTGTATGGCTACACCTTC. The encoded protein is CASSLGGLYGYTF.

Only a few counts were recorded for this clonotype. V gene TRBV5-1 combines with J gene TRBJ2-1, with D perhaps TRBD2 (7 bases). V lost 4 bases and J lost 7, with 18 bases in between. The CDR3 sequence is 15 residues long. Germline CDR1 SGHRS, CDR2 YFSETQ. As DNA, the CDR3 is TGCGCCAGCAGCAGAATTGGGGGGGCCTTAAATGAGCAGTTCTTC. This codes for CASSRIGGALNEQFF.

Regarding this clonotype: One base away lies a much larger clone, so this may be a sequencing read error. This sequence joins TRBV7-6 and TRBJ2-7, with a tentative D call TRBD1 (6 bases). Germline V gene data show CDR1 as SGHVS and CDR2 as FNYEAQ. V gave up 7 bases and J gave up 0 bases, with 13 bases separating them. The CDR3 consists of 14 residues. CDR3 DNA sequence: TGTGCCAGCAATTCAGGGGATTCCTCCTACGAGCAGTACGTC. It translates to CASNSGDSSYEQYV.

V gene TRBV30 combines with J gene TRBJ1-2; D not resolved. The V end lost 0 bases, the J end lost 4 bases, and 9 bases lay between the germline ends. There are 13 residues in the CDR3. Germline V gene data show CDR1 as GTSNPN and CDR2 as SVGIG (reference sequence). The CDR3 DNA follows: TGTGCCTGGAGTGTGATGGAAACCTATGGCTACACCTTC. Protein: CAWSVMETYGYTF. The variable domain in full, with the rest retrieved from reference TRBV30 and TRBJ1-2, is SQTIHQWPATLVQPVGSPLSLECTVEGTSNPNLYWYRQAAGRGLQLLFYSVGIGQISSEVPQNLSASRPQDRQFILSSKKLLLSDSGFYLCAWSVMETYGYTFGSGTRLTVV.

Of note for this clonotype: A much more abundant neighbour one base away suggests this may be a read error. The V call is TRBV3-1, the J call TRBJ2-1; D is ambiguous. From germline, CDR1 is LGHDT and CDR2 YNNKEL (reference sequence). The CDR3 has 14 residues. V lost 3 bases to trimming and J lost 0 bases, with 6 bases between them. This CDR3 reads CASSQSVSYNEQFF. The DNA of the CDR3 is TGTGCCAGCAGCCAGAGCGTCTCCTACAATGAGCAGTTCTTC.

This clonotype was observed a handful of times. V usage is TRBV7-9 and J usage is TRBJ2-1; 8 positions agree with TRBD2. The CDR3 loop spans 15 amino acids. Germline trimming cut 1 base from V and 9 bases from J; bases unmatched to any gene: 8. CDR1 and CDR2 (germline): SEHNR, FQNEAQ (reference sequence). CDR3 nucleotide sequence: TGTGCCAGCAGCTTAGATGGACTAGCCGCGTCTGAGCAGTTCTTC. Amino acids: CASSLDGLAASEQFF.

The chain carries TRBV10-3 and TRBJ2-1, with 13 bases lining up with TRBD2. This CDR3 is built from 18 residues. The V gene's germline CDR1 is ENHRY and CDR2 SYGVKD. V gave up 6 bases and J gave up 8 bases; unmatched junction bases: 16. This CDR3 is CAIRPGLAGRNLRDEQFF. CDR3 nucleotide sequence: TGTGCCATCAGACCGGGACTAGCGGGGAGGAACCTACGGGATGAGCAGTTCTTC.